This TCR beta chain appears in the sequencing data of a study of identical twins (dated by TCRdb to about 2016). Turning to the overall study: To test whether fetal clonotypes persist, the study used deep sequencing on TCR alpha and beta repertoires from monozygotic twins, unrelated adults of various ages, and cord blood. Replicate twin experiments were performed at different times using different library preparation protocols to rule out contamination.

Library prep was done by 5' RACE. Instrument used: Illumina HiSeq 2000. A universal primer binding site was added through template switching, and the final cDNA carried a unique molecular identifier so that TCR cDNA molecules could be counted accurately. Specific primers in the conserved constant-segment region were used to synthesize first-strand cDNA for TCR alpha and beta chains. To control for contamination, every cDNA library was double barcoded, receiving both a SMART-Mk sample barcode and Illumina barcodes. TruSeq adapter sequences along with Illumina sample barcodes were introduced in two successive PCR steps. The Illumina HiSeq platform was used with custom primers to sequence TCR alpha and beta cDNA libraries. Per the source publication's procedure: Unique molecular identifiers were extracted from raw reads with MiGEC, and CDR3 positions were determined with MiXCR. For each individual, recombination models were inferred using an EM algorithm with the repgenHMM and IGoR tools. Shared clonotype analysis was performed with the tcR package in R, normalizing sharing by the product of cloneset sizes. To study raw recombination free of thymic and clonal selection effects, out-of-frame nonproductive sequences were analyzed. Using fastp trimming at Q25 and MiXCR clonotype assembly, TCRdb reanalyzed the public sequencing data and kept in-frame beta chains. Rows with one shared CDR3 protein collapse into an entry with the most common genes and DNA. The V and J calls and clone size are TCRdb's, not the authors'. Within this sample are 500,000 to 600,000 distinct CDR3 sequences, with 22% of them counted one time only. Jointly, the top ten make up roughly 0.9% of the sample.

The CDR3 has 12 amino acids, counting the end cysteine and phenylalanine. Left in the record is the CDR3 DNA by itself, 36 bases read in frame from the first base. V ends up 5 bases short and J 4 bases short, with an unmatched junction base count of 3. CDR1 and CDR2 are drawn from the germline V gene (reference sequence): DFQATT, SNEGSKA. Beyond this particular receptor, the publication reports: In beta out-of-frame sequences, excess twin sharing was weaker, because having fewer shared sequences lowered the signal-to-noise ratio. Because the same donors could not be followed over many years, the conclusions relied on cross-sectional statistical analysis. Compared with coincidental sharing between unrelated individuals, an excess of low generation-probability sequences was observed among out-of-frame TCR alpha sequences shared between twins. Recombination models systematically underestimated out-of-frame TCR alpha sharing in monozygotic twins but agreed with sharing between unrelated individuals. Invariant T cells such as MAIT and iNKT could partly confound zero-insertion analyses, although diverse VJ usage argued against such confounding for most clonotypes. Fewer insertions were carried by abundant cord blood beta clonotypes, a similar but weaker trend appeared in young adult naive repertoires, and no such trend appeared in memory repertoires.

Every donor was a healthy Caucasian. The twin cohort consisted of three pairs of female monozygotic twins, all aged roughly 18 to 30 years. Positive isolation kits from Invitrogen were used to isolate the CD4+ and CD8+ T cell populations. This clonotype was observed many times. The target of this receptor is not known. Per-base quality was not reported, and no clone a single base away is much larger than it. This sample was shared with a second study, whose subject was T cells expressing NK-cell markers. The second source states: Seven or eight donors provided sorted CD3+CD56+NKG2C+, CD3+CD56+NKG2C- and CD3+CD56-NKG2C+ T-cell subsets, whose TCR beta-chain repertoires were profiled. Of the eight sequenced donors, seven were found to be HCMV-seropositive and one was found to be HCMV-seronegative. To restrict sorting to alphabetaTCR-expressing T cells, an anti-gammadeltaTCR antibody was added in several experiments. In five to seven donors, the dominant CD3+CD56+NKG2C+ clonotypes were found to rank among the top 10 CD8+ clonotypes and to make up roughly 1.0-8% of CD8+ T cells. Those dominant clonotypes were again the most abundant among CD3+CD56-NKG2C+ cells in a few donors, at about 28.3-65%. Whether the expanded NKG2C-expressing T cell clones were specific for HCMV antigens remained unclear. The study sequenced eight donors, all healthy volunteers chosen at random: three men and five women. A commercial ELISA kit detecting HCMV-specific IgG in serum was used to determine HCMV serostatus. MIGEC was used to demultiplex reads and group reads by UMI, and MiTCR was used to assemble and quantify clonotypes. Only TCR cDNA sequences supported by at least two reads were kept to exclude erroneous sequences. The tcR package was used for downstream repertoire analysis, and clonotypes were matched across fractions by CDR3 nucleotide sequence plus V segment. Antigen specificity was annotated against VDJdb with VDJmatch, allowing one amino acid substitution in CDR3.

This chain is built from TRBV20-1 and TRBJ1-2, with 8 bases matching TRBD1. Sequenced input: CD4+ T cells sorted from blood. The origin of this receptor is a woman younger than 35 in good health. The CDR3 sequence is CSASDRGYGYTF. The nucleotide sequence reads TGCAGTGCTTCCGACAGGGGCTATGGCTACACCTTC.